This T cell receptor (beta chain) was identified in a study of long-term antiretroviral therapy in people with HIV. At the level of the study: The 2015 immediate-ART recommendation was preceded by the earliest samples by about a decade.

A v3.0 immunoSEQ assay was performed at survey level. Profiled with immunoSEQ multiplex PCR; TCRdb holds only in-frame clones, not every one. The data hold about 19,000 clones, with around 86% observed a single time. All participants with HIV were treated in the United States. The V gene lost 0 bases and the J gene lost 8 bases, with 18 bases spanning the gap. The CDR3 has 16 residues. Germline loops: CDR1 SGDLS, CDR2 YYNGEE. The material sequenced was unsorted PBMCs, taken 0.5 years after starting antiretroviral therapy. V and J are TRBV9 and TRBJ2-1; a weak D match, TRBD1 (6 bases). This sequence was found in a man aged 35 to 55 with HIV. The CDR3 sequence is CASSVGENLGGDEQFF. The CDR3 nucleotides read TGTGCCAGCAGCGTAGGGGAAAACTTAGGGGGAGATGAGCAGTTCTTC.